A single TCR beta chain is shown here with its context. Amplification by 5'RACE using constant-segment primers produced TCR alpha and TCR beta cDNA libraries that carried sample barcodes and UMIs. Each CDR3 protein gets one entry after TCRdb re-called the 5' RACE reads with MiXCR. The sample carries hundreds of thousands of distinct CDR3 sequences, 15% to 20% recorded once. This entry belongs to a study of T-cell memory formation after mild COVID-19. V was pared by 5 bases and J by 4 bases, with 21 bases between. The CDR3 is 17 amino acids. Germline CDR1 MNHEY, CDR2 SVGAGI. Sequenced: PBMCs or a T cell subset sorted from them (not recorded which). The receptor was isolated from a young man who had mild COVID-19 (a few samples of this study predate the infection). Cell type and time point are not known. The chain couples TRBV6-5 to TRBJ1-5; a possible D gene is TRBD1 (5 bases). CDR3 region: CASSPSRLRGTNQPQHF. The CDR3, as DNA: TGTGCCAGCAGTCCTAGCCGGTTGAGGGGTACGAATCAGCCCCAGCATTTT.